This T cell receptor beta chain was recovered during a study of tumor and adjacent non-tumor tissue in lung cancer. The ends were cut back, 7 bases at V and 12 bases at J, with 21 bases in the middle. The germline V gene has CDR1 LGHNT and CDR2 FRNRAP. The CDR3 covers 14 residues. A modified ARM-PCR protocol with three rounds of nested PCR amplified TCRbeta. TCRdb re-derived calls from the multiplex PCR reads in MiXCR, one entry per CDR3 protein. The repertoire holds tens of thousands of distinct CDR3 sequences, with over 65% as singletons. The template was RNA from unsorted bulk tissue. This non-tumor lung sample came from over 3 cm beyond the tumor edge.

The chain is built from TRBV12-5 and TRBJ1-4; a weak D match, TRBD1 (5 bases). The source is a man aged 65 to 79 with non-small cell lung cancer. Sequenced sample: distant non-tumor lung tissue. CDR3 bases: TGTGCTAGTGACTTGTGGGGGGTAGAAGAACAACTGTTTTTT. It yields the protein CASDLWGVEEQLFF. Based on the CDR3 plus reference TRBV12-5 and TRBJ1-4, the full variable domain is DARVTQTPRHKVTEMGQEVTMRCQPILGHNTVFWYRQTMMQGLELLAYFRNRAPLDDSGMPKDRFSAEMPDATLATLKIQPSEPRDSAVYFCASDLWGVEEQLFFGSGTQLSVL.